This T cell receptor beta chain derives from a study of shared clonotypes between healthy human individuals. Background on the study: There were three CD4 naive, three CD4 memory, two CD8 naive and one CD8 memory plates per donor.

The assay was carried out at the deep level. The sorted-subset replicate PCRs were given roughly 200 ng DNA, which is about 30,000 T cell genomes. Profiling relied on immunoSEQ multiplex PCR, and the TCRdb table lists in-frame clones only, not all of them. The profile shows about 110,000 clones, about 70% of them singletons. CD45RO+ cells and CCR7-negative CD45RA+ TemRA cells were combined as CD8 memory. This CDR3 spans 16 amino acids. J was trimmed by 5 bases and V by 3 bases; bases with no gene match: 12. Germline CDR1 and CDR2: SGHVS and FQNEAQ. The sequenced material came from memory CD8+ T cells sorted from blood. Subset described: CD45RO+ cells pooled with CCR7-negative TemRA cells. The chain has TRBV7-8 and TRBJ2-5; 7 nucleotides match TRBD1. The receptor was isolated from a young woman in good health. The CDR3 DNA is TGTGCCAGCAGCTTGGCCAACAGGGGATTAGGGGAGACCCAGTACTTC. Translated, it gives CASSLANRGLGETQYF. The full variable domain, in which reference TRBV7-8 and TRBJ2-5 provide the parts outside the CDR3, is GAGVSQSPRYKVAKRGQDVALRCDPISGHVSLFWYQQALGQGPEFLTYFQNEAQLDKSGLPSDRFFAERPEGSVSTLKIQRTQQEDSAVYLCASSLANRGLGETQYFGPGTRLLVL.